A single TCR beta chain is shown here with its context. Its target is unknown. Using immunoSEQ multiplex PCR, the repertoire was profiled, and TCRdb retains in-frame clones only, with some absent. The sample holds tens of thousands of clones, roughly 90% seen once. The data were obtained in a study of OX40 agonist ivuxolimab in advanced cancers. Study context: Patients treated during dose escalation were battling hepatocellular carcinoma, melanoma, renal cell or head and neck cancer.

The study, taken as a whole, reports: Some patients without response likewise showed low normalized clonal expansion. On average, CD8+ T cells had more expanded clones than CD4+. Doses of 0.1 to 3.0 mg/kg were accompanied by clonal expansion of CD4+ and CD8+ blood T cells by week 6.

V dropped 4 bases and J dropped 2 bases, with 9 bases sitting between them. The CDR3 extends over 14 amino acids. The germline CDR1 and CDR2 sequences are LNHDA and SQIVND (reference sequence). The sequence came from an adult with an advanced solid tumor such as melanoma, head and neck, liver or kidney cancer. The rearrangement joins TRBV19 to TRBJ1-3; D may be TRBD1 (5 bases). Sequences were derived from CD4+ or CD8+ T cells sorted from blood, sampled in a trial of the OX40 agonist ivuxolimab. Here the CDR3 reads CASSTRATGNTIYF. CDR3 nucleotide sequence: TGTGCCAGTAGTACCAGGGCGACTGGAAACACCATATATTTT.